This entry lists 26 T cell receptor beta chains sequenced from one sample in a study of cytomegalovirus exposure and HLA in healthy donors. Amplification used 60 Vbeta primers and 13 Jbeta primers. Only in-frame clones appear in the TCRdb table, and some are missing; sequencing was by immunoSEQ multiplex PCR. In the table there are tens of thousands of clones, approximately 69% of which are singletons. The sequencing input was PBMCs. The receptor source for this set is a woman aged 45-60 years in good health and CMV-seropositive.

This clone has just a few counts. This chain connects TRBV6-5 to TRBJ2-5; 10 nucleotides line up with TRBD1. J gave up 6 bases and V 8 bases, and 6 bases lay outside the gene matches. CDR3 size: 13 residues. Per germline, CDR1 MNHEY and CDR2 SVGAGI. This chain's CDR3 is CASAETGGKTQYF. CDR3 nucleotides: TGTGCCAGCGCCGAGACAGGGGGCAAGACCCAGTACTTC.

There are a few counts of this clone. The chain recombines TRBV7-8 with TRBJ1-2; 8 bases fit TRBD1. The CDR3 is 14 amino acids. The germline CDR1 and CDR2 sequences are SGHVS and FQNEAQ. Trimming removed 1 base from V and 8 bases from J; junction bases left unmatched: 6. CDR3 residues: CASSLVQGAHGYTF. The CDR3 DNA follows: TGTGCCAGCAGCTTAGTCCAGGGGGCGCACGGCTACACCTTC.

This clone was counted only a few times. This chain joins TRBV5-1 and TRBJ2-5; D possibly corresponds to TRBD1 (6 bases). There are 12 residues in the CDR3. V was trimmed by 5 bases and J by 3 bases, leaving 8 bases between them. CDR1 is SGHRS, CDR2 YFSETQ, per germline. Here the CDR3 DNA reads TGCGCCAGCAGTCCAGGGGAAGAGACCCAGTACTTC. Encoded protein: CASSPGEETQYF.

CDR3 amino acids: CASSQDLAGSYNEQFF. DNA of the CDR3: TGCGCCAGCAGCCAAGATCTGGCAGGCTCCTACAATGAGCAGTTCTTC. The rearrangement uses TRBV4-1 and TRBJ2-1; D uncertain. The CDR3 has 16 amino acids. V lost 0 bases, J lost 0 bases, and 9 bases lay in between. Germline CDR1 MGHRA, CDR2 YSYEKL.

The chain carries TRBV5-6 and TRBJ1-2; tentatively, D is TRBD1 (6 bases). The CDR3 runs to 15 residues. Trimming cost V 10 bases and J 3 bases, with 22 bases left between them. In germline, CDR1 is SGHDT, CDR2 YYEEEE. The CDR3 protein is CAGTNRAGIDYGYTF. The CDR3 nucleotides are TGTGCCGGCACAAACAGGGCAGGGATCGACTATGGCTACACCTTC.

The CDR3 DNA is TGTGCCATCAGTCCGGGGGGCGTGAACACCGGGGAGCTGTTTTTT. Translating it yields CAISPGGVNTGELFF. J is TRBJ2-2 and V is TRBV10-3; TRBD2 is a possible D gene (7 bases). Trimming stripped 5 bases from V and 1 base from J, with 11 bases between. Germline CDR1 ENHRY, CDR2 SYGVKD. The CDR3 length is 15 residues.

This rearrangement joins TRBV6-1 to TRBJ2-4, with D maybe TRBD2 (5 bases). This CDR3 region has 19 residues. The V gene lost 1 base and the J gene lost 2 bases, with 21 bases spanning the gap. The germline gives CDR1 MNHNS, CDR2 SASEGT. CDR3 loop: CASSEDRVLLSGTKNIQYF. CDR3 nucleotide sequence: TGTGCCAGCAGTGAAGACCGGGTGTTGTTATCGGGAACCAAAAACATTCAGTACTTC.

This rearrangement joins TRBV5-1 to TRBJ2-7; D perhaps matches TRBD2 (5 bases). V was pared by 0 bases and J by 7 bases, with 11 bases between. This CDR3 has 13 residues. Germline lookup yields CDR1 SGHRS and CDR2 YFSETQ. CDR3 in DNA: TGCGCCAGCAGCTTGGGTCTGACGGGGGAGCAGTACTTC. Protein product: CASSLGLTGEQYF.

This clone was detected once. V usage is TRBV6-1 and J usage is TRBJ2-7; tentatively, D is TRBD1 (5 bases). The CDR3 runs 14 residues. Trimming removed 2 bases at V and 2 bases at J, with 10 bases between. CDR1 is MNHNS, CDR2 SASEGT, per germline. The chain's CDR3 is CASSENQGTYEQYF. Written as DNA, the CDR3 is TGTGCCAGCAGTGAAAACCAGGGAACCTACGAGCAGTACTTC.

This clone was seen a handful of times. The chain carries TRBV5-4 and TRBJ2-7, with a tentative D call TRBD2 (5 bases). CDR1 and CDR2 (germline): SGHNT, YYREEE (reference sequence). The V end was cut by 0 bases, the J end by 5 bases, with 12 bases between. The CDR3 has 14 residues. CDR3 nucleotides: TGTGCCAGCAGCTTGGATTTAGGGAGCGACGAGCAGTACTTC. Translated, it gives CASSLDLGSDEQYF.

The rearrangement uses TRBV4-2 and TRBJ1-2; D call uncertain. V dropped 4 bases and J dropped 4 bases, with 16 bases sitting between them. Germline V gene data show CDR1 as LGHNA and CDR2 as YNFKEQ. CDR3 length: 15 amino acids. The CDR3 spells CASSPLQELGYGYTF. CDR3 nucleotide sequence: TGTGCCAGCAGCCCCCTCCAGGAATTGGGCTATGGCTACACCTTC.

The V and J genes are TRBV10-3 and TRBJ1-1, with TRBD1 as a possible D gene (6 bases). From germline, CDR1 is ENHRY and CDR2 SYGVKD. This CDR3 has 13 amino acids. Deletions cut 6 bases from V and 4 bases from J, with 12 bases between. CDR3 sequence (DNA): TGTGCCATCAGCGAGAGGGGGAGCACTGAAGCTTTCTTT. As protein: CAISERGSTEAFF.

This clone was detected only a few times. J is TRBJ2-3 and V is TRBV27, with 8 positions matching TRBD2. V lost 6 bases and J lost 1; bases outside the gene matches: 9. The CDR3 is made up of 16 amino acids. The germline gives CDR1 MNHEY, CDR2 SMNVEV (reference sequence). Here the CDR3 reads CASSGLMRGGTDTQYF. The CDR3 DNA sequence: TGTGCCAGCAGCGGCCTTATGCGGGGGGGCACAGATACGCAGTATTTT.

In its sample, this clone was seen a few times. The chain couples TRBV6-4 to TRBJ1-5, with D perhaps TRBD1 (6 bases). Germline V gene lookup returns CDR1 MRHNA and CDR2 SNTAGT. Trimming took 1 base from V and 3 from J, leaving 10 bases between them. The CDR3 has 15 amino acids. The CDR3 reads CASSDLGGLNQPQHF. The CDR3 region has the DNA TGTGCCAGCAGTGACTTGGGGGGGCTCAATCAGCCCCAGCATTTT.

The chain is built from TRBV18 and TRBJ1-2; tentative D call: TRBD1 (5 bases). CDR3 length: 15 amino acids. V lost 4 bases, J lost 4 bases, and 16 bases lay in between. Germline values: CDR1 KGHSH, CDR2 LQKENI. As DNA, the CDR3 is TGTGCCAGCTCACTTACTGAGGGGAGGAGCTATGGCTACACCTTC. Residues: CASSLTEGRSYGYTF.

This rearrangement joins TRBV21-1 to TRBJ1-1. TRBV21-1 is given as a pseudogene. There are 15 residues in the CDR3. CDR3 sequence: CASSKPEGLNTEAFF. CDR3 DNA: TGTGCCAGCAGCAAACCGGAGGGACTGAACACTGAAGCTTTCTTT.

The J gene is TRBJ2-1, the V gene TRBV2, with D possibly TRBD1 on 6 matching bases. This CDR3 has 11 amino acids. Per the germline V gene, CDR1 is SNHLY and CDR2 is FYNNEI. V lost 5 bases, J lost 10 bases, and 9 bases lay in between. CDR3 loop: CASSRGGEQFF. CDR3 bases: TGTGCCAGCAGTCGAGGGGGAGAGCAGTTCTTC.

The V and J genes are TRBV21-1 and TRBJ2-3; the table names TRBD2, a call not compared with the DNA. TRBV21-1 is reported as a pseudogene. The CDR3 consists of 13 residues. CDR3: CASSVRLGNTQYF. CDR3 coding DNA: TGTGCCAGCAGCGTAAGACTAGGGAATACGCAGTATTTT.

The rearrangement joins TRBV5-6 to TRBJ2-5, with D perhaps TRBD1 (6 bases). Germline-derived CDR1 and CDR2 are SGHDT and YYEEEE. The CDR3 has 15 amino acids. V was trimmed by 3 bases and J by 4 bases, leaving 16 bases between them. CDR3 in amino acids: CASSWWWGRRETQYF. CDR3 nucleotides: TGTGCCAGCAGCTGGTGGTGGGGGCGCCGAGAGACCCAGTACTTC.

The chain has TRBV28 and TRBJ2-2, with D perhaps TRBD1 (6 bases). V lost 7 bases, J lost 5 bases, and 14 bases lay in between. Germline V CDR1 and CDR2: MDHEN, SYDVKM. This CDR3 comprises 14 residues. The CDR3 protein is CASKRGGETGELFF. DNA of the CDR3: TGTGCCAGCAAACGTGGGGGCGAGACCGGGGAGCTGTTTTTT.

This chain links TRBV2 with TRBJ2-5, with 9 bases matching TRBD2. This CDR3 region has 18 residues. Germline CDR1 reads SNHLY; CDR2 reads FYNNEI. V trimming: 0 bases; J trimming: 3 bases; junction bases outside the gene matches: 11. The CDR3 region has the DNA TGTGCCAGCAGTGAAGCTGTCTATCTGCGGGGGGGCGAAGAGACCCAGTACTTC. Translating gives CASSEAVYLRGGEETQYF.

The chain has TRBV6-1 and TRBJ2-7; weak D call: TRBD1 (6 bases). The CDR3 runs 14 residues. V was shortened by 3 bases and J by 5 bases, with 14 bases between the two germline ends. CDR1 MNHNS and CDR2 SASEGT come from the germline V gene. CDR3 sequence reads: CASSDQRGWDEQYF. CDR3 in DNA: TGTGCCAGCAGTGACCAGAGGGGGTGGGACGAGCAGTACTTC.

The rearrangement uses TRBV29-1 and TRBJ2-4; TRBD1 aligns across 8 bases. CDR1 is SQVTM, CDR2 ANQGSEA, per germline. The CDR3 runs 17 residues. J was trimmed by 4 bases and V by 1 base; bases with no gene match: 12. CDR3 amino acids: CSVEGLEIWTGKNIQYF. The CDR3 region has the DNA TGCAGCGTTGAAGGTCTAGAAATCTGGACAGGGAAAAACATTCAGTACTTC. The full variable domain, completed using reference TRBV29-1 and TRBJ2-4, is SAVISQKPSRDICQRGTSLTIQCQVDSQVTMMFWYRQQPGQSLTLIATANQGSEATYESGFVIDKFPISRPNLTFSTLTVSNMSPEDSSIYLCSVEGLEIWTGKNIQYFGAGTRLSVL.

This rearrangement joins TRBV6-6 to TRBJ1-6; the D is unclear. The CDR3 consists of 15 residues. V was shortened by 6 bases and J by 7 bases, with 16 bases between the two germline ends. Germline loops: CDR1 MNHNY, CDR2 SVGAGI (reference sequence). Here the CDR3 DNA reads TGTGCCAGCAGCTGGGAGCCGAGTTACAATTCACCCCTCCACTTT. It yields the protein CASSWEPSYNSPLHF.

The chain uses TRBV7-3 and TRBJ1-1, with D tentatively TRBD1 (5 bases). Trimming took off 3 bases at V and 4 bases at J, with 9 bases between the two ends. This CDR3 is built from 13 residues. Germline V gene sequence: CDR1 SGHTA, CDR2 FQGTGA. The CDR3 loop reads CASSFQGGTEAFF. CDR3 coding DNA: TGTGCCAGCAGCTTCCAGGGAGGCACTGAAGCTTTCTTT.

This chain joins TRBV2 and TRBJ1-3; D might be TRBD1 (5 bases). This CDR3 spans 15 amino acids. V lost 6 bases to trimming and J lost 0 bases, with 12 bases between them. CDR1 SNHLY and CDR2 FYNNEI come from the germline V gene. In DNA form, the CDR3 reads TGTGCCAGCAGGGAACTACAGGACTCTGGAAACACCATATATTTT. Translated: CASRELQDSGNTIYF.